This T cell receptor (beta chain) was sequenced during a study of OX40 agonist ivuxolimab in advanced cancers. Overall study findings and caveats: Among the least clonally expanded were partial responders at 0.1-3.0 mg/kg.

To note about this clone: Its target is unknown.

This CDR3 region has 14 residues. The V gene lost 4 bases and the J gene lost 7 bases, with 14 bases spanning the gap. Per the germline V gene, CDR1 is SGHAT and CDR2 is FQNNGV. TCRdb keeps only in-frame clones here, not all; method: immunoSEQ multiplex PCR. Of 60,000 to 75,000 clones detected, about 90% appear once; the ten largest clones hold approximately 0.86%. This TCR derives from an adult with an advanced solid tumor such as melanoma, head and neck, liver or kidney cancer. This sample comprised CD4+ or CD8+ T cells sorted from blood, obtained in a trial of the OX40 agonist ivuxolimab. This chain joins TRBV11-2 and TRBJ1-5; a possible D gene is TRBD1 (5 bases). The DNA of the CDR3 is TGTGCCAGCAGCTCAATGACAGTGGGGCAGCCCCAGCATTTT. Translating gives CASSSMTVGQPQHF.